This T cell receptor beta chain comes out of a study of blood T cell repertoires in COVID-19. Turning to the study itself: The origin of the acute and convalescent COVID-19 samples was the United States, Italy and Spain. The analysed material was cDNA or gDNA that came from T cells, B-cell-depleted T cells, or PBMCs.

In this sample, this clone turned up once. Using immunoSEQ multiplex PCR, the repertoire was profiled, and TCRdb retains in-frame clones only, with some absent. The repertoire holds more than 80,000 clones, with roughly 83% as singletons. Germline V CDR1 and CDR2: SEHNR, FQNEAQ (reference sequence). This CDR3 contains 12 residues. Between the trimmed V and J ends, which lost 2 bases and 7 bases, there was a span of 8 bases. The sequence was obtained from a man in his fifties with active COVID-19. The chain couples TRBV7-9 to TRBJ1-1; the D is unclear. Sequenced material: peripheral blood. This CDR3 reads CASSLTSFEAFF. Here the CDR3 DNA reads TGTGCCAGCAGCTTAACAAGTTTTGAAGCTTTCTTT.